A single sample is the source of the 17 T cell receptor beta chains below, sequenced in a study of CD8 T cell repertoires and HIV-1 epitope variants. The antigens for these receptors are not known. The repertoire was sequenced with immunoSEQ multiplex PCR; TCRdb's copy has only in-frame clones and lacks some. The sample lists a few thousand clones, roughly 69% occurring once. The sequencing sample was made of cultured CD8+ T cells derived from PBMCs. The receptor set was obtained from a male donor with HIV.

The CDR3 sequence is CASSKEGDRPKGRNTIYF. The CDR3 DNA follows: TGTGCCAGCAGCAAAGAGGGCGACAGGCCCAAAGGGAGAAACACCATATATTTT. The gene calls are TRBV21-1 and TRBJ1-3; TRBD1 was called by the table and not checked on the DNA. TRBV21-1 counts as a pseudogene. The CDR3 loop spans 18 amino acids.

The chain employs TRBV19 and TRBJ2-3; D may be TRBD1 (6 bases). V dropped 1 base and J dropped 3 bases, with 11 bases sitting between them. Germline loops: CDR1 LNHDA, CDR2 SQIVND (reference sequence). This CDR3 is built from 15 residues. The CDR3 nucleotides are TGTGCCAGTAGTATAGGGACAGATGGTACAGATACGCAGTATTTT. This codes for CASSIGTDGTDTQYF.

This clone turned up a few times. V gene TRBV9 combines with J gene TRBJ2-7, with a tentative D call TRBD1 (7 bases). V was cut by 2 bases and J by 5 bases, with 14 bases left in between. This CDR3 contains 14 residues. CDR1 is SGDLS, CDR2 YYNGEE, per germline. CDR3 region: CASSVSGGMDEQYF. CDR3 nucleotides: TGTGCCAGCAGCGTGTCAGGGGGGATGGACGAGCAGTACTTC.

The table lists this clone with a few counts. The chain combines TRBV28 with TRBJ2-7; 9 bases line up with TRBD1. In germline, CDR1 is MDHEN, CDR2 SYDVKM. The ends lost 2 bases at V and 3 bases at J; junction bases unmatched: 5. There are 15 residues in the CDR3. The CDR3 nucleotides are TGTGCCAGCAGTTTAAGGACAGGGGCGGACTACGAGCAGTACTTC. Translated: CASSLRTGADYEQYF.

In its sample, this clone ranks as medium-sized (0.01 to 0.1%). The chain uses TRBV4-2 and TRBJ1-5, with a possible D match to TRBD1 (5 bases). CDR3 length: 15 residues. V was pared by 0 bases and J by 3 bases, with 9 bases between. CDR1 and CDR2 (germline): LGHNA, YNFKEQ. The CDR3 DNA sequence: TGTGCCAGCAGCCAAGAAGGGGAAACCAATCAGCCCCAGCATTTT. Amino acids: CASSQEGETNQPQHF.

For the CDR3, the DNA is TGTGCCATCAGTGAAAATCTAGGCGTTACCGGGGAGCTGTTTTTT. It translates to CAISENLGVTGELFF. This chain uses TRBV10-3 with TRBJ2-2; D gene unclear. There are 15 residues in the CDR3. V was cut by 3 bases and J by 5 bases, with 13 bases left in between. CDR1 and CDR2 (germline): ENHRY, SYGVKD.

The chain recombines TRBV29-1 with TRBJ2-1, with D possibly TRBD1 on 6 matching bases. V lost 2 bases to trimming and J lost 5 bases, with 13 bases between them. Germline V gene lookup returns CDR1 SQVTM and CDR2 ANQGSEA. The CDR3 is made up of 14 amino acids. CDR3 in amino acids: CSVEWTDLNNEQFF. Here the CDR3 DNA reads TGCAGCGTTGAATGGACAGACCTTAACAATGAGCAGTTCTTC.

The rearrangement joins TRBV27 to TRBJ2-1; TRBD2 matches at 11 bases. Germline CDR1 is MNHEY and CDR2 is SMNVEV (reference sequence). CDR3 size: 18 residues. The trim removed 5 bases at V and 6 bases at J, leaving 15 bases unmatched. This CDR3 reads CASSMSGVAGGRGNEQFF. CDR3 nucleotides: TGTGCCAGCAGTATGTCCGGAGTAGCGGGAGGGCGGGGCAATGAGCAGTTCTTC.

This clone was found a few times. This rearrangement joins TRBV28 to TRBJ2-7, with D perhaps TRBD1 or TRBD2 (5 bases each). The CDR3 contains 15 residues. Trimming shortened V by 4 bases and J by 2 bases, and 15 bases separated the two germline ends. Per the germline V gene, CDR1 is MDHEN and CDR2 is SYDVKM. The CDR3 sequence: CASSSLGTEPYEQYF. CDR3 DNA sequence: TGTGCCAGCAGTTCCCTCGGGACCGAACCCTACGAGCAGTACTTC.

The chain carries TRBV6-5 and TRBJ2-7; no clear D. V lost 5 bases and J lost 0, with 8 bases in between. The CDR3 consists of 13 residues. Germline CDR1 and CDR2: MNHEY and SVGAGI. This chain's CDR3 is CASSVQSSYEQYF. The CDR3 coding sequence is TGTGCCAGCAGTGTACAGAGCTCCTACGAGCAGTACTTC.

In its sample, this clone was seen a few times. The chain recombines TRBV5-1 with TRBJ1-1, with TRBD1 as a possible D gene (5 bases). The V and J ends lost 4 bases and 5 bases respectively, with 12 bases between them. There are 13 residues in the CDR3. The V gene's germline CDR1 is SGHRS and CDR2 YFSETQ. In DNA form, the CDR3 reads TGCGCCAGCAGCCCCTTGGAGGGGACTGAAGCTTTCTTT. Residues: CASSPLEGTEAFF.

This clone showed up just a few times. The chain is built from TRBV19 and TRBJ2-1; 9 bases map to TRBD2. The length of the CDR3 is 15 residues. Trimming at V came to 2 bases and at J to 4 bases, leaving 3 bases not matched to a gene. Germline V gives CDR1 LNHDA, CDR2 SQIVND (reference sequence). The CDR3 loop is CASSISGGRYNEQFF. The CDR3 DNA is TGTGCCAGTAGTATAAGCGGGGGGCGATACAATGAGCAGTTCTTC.

This CDR3 reads CASSSPLQVAYEQYF. The CDR3 DNA reads TGTGCCAGCAGCTCCCCCTTACAGGTAGCCTACGAGCAGTACTTC. This rearrangement joins TRBV5-6 to TRBJ2-7; D possibly corresponds to TRBD1 (5 bases). This CDR3 comprises 15 residues. The V end was cut by 3 bases, the J end by 2 bases, with 15 bases between. Germline assignment: CDR1 SGHDT and CDR2 YYEEEE.

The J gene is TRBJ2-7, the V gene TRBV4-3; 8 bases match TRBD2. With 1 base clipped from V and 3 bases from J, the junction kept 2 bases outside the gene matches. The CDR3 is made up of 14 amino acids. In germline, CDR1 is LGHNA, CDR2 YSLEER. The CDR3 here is CASSQAAGVYEQYF. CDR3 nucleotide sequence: TGCGCCAGCAGCCAAGCAGCGGGGGTCTACGAGCAGTACTTC.

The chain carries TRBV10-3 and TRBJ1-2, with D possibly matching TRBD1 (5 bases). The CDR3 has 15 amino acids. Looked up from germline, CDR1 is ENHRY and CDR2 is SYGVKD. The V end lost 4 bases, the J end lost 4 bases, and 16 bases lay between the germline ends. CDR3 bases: TGTGCCATCAGTGGGGGCCTGGATGGAGGCTATGGCTACACCTTC. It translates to CAISGGLDGGYGYTF.

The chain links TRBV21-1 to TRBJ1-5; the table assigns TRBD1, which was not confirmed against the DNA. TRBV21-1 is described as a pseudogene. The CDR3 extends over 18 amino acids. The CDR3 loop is CASSGKTQGINSNQPQHF. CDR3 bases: TGTGCCAGCAGCGGTAAGACGCAGGGGATTAATAGCAATCAGCCCCAGCATTTT.

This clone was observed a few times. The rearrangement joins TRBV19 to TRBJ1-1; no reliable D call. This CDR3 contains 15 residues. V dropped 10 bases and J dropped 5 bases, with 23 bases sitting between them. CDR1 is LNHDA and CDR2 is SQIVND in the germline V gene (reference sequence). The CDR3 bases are TGTGCCACTTCGGGAAGTACGACGTCCGATACTGAAGCTTTCTTT. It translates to CATSGSTTSDTEAFF.